This TCR beta chain was retrieved from a study of CD8+ T cells in alopecia areata. Study in general: Dosing with tofacitinib proceeded for 6 to 18 months, followed by 6 months off drug.

Germline values: CDR1 SQVTM, CDR2 ANQGSEA. The CDR3 totals 13 residues. V lost 7 bases to trimming and J lost 1 base; unmatched junction nucleotides: 6. Sequencing templates came from extracted RNA that was reverse transcribed into cDNA. The method was immunoSEQ multiplex PCR; TCRdb's version includes in-frame clones alone and lacks a portion of them. This table has hundreds of thousands of clones, 60% appearing once. Study outcomes and limitations: In scalp samples, resident alphabeta T cells of normal skin are also sequenced. Mouse data revealed clearer TCR sharing than patient data did, a gap possibly tied to HLA.

Points on this clone: The antigen remains unidentified.

Indicated treatment: oral pan-JAK inhibitor, 5-10 mg twice daily. Punch biopsies of lesional scalp, plus peripheral blood, were taken from alopecia areata patients. The TCR comes from a human donor with alopecia areata. The sequenced sample was CD4+ T cells sorted from blood, obtained at approximately week 51, from a patient treated with tofacitinib. This chain links TRBV29-1 with TRBJ2-7; 8 nucleotides agree with TRBD1. The CDR3 protein is CSARGQGSYEQYF. CDR3 coding DNA: TGCAGCGCCAGGGGGCAGGGGTCCTACGAGCAGTACTTC.